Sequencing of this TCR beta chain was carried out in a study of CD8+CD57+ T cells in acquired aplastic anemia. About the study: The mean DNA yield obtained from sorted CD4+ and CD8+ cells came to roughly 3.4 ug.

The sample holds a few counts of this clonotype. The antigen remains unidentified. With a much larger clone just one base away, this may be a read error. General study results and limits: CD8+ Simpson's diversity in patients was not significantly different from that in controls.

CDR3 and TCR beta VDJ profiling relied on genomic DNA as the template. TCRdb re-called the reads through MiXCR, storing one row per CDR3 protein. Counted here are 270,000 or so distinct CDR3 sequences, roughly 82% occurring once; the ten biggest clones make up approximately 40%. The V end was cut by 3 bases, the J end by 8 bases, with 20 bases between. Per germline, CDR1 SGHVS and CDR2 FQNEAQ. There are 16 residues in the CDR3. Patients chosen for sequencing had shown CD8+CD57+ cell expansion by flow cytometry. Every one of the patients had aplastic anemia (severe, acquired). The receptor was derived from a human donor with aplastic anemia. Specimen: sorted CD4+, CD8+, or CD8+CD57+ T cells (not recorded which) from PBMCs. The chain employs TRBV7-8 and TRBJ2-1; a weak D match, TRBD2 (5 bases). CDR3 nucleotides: TGTGCCAGCAGCTTGGCGGGCGGAAACGATCAGGATGAGCAGTTCTTC. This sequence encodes CASSLAGGNDQDEQFF.